This passage covers 5 T cell receptor beta chains from one sample sequenced in a study of cytomegalovirus exposure and HLA in healthy donors. The PCR ran on 60 Vbeta and 13 Jbeta primers. The assay was immunoSEQ multiplex PCR, and TCRdb's table has in-frame clones only and misses some. The table lists about 210,000 clones, 60% to 80% of them singletons. The sample taken for sequencing was PBMCs. The receptors come from a male donor in good health and CMV-seronegative.

The chain employs TRBV5-4 and TRBJ2-3, with a weak D call TRBD2 (6 bases). The ends were cut back, 5 bases at V and 3 bases at J, with 16 bases in the middle. CDR3 length: 15 amino acids. Germline-derived CDR1 and CDR2 are SGHNT and YYREEE (reference sequence). The CDR3 here is CASRPASGSTDTQYF. As DNA, the CDR3 is TGTGCCAGCAGGCCTGCAAGCGGGTCGACAGATACGCAGTATTTT.

The CDR3 loop is CASSTSPVREQYF. The CDR3 DNA sequence: TGCGCCAGCAGCACCAGTCCGGTGCGGGAGCAGTACTTC. This sequence joins TRBV5-1 and TRBJ2-7, with D unclear. CDR1 SGHRS and CDR2 YFSETQ come from the germline V gene. The CDR3 loop spans 13 amino acids. The ends were cut back, 4 bases at V and 7 bases at J, with 15 bases in the middle.

V gene TRBV28 combines with J gene TRBJ1-5; the match to TRBD1 covers 11 bases. The V segment lost 7 bases and the J segment 7 bases; nucleotides outside the gene matches: 6. CDR1 MDHEN and CDR2 SYDVKM come from the germline V gene. The CDR3 consists of 14 residues. In nucleotides, the CDR3 is TGTGCCAGCACCCGGACAGGGGGCAGGCAGCCCCAGCATTTT. Its protein product is CASTRTGGRQPQHF. Together with reference TRBV28 and TRBJ1-5, the CDR3 gives the full variable domain: DVKVTQSSRYLVKRTGEKVFLECVQDMDHENMFWYRQDPGLGLRLIYFSYDVKMKEKGDIPEGYSVSREKKERFSLILESASTNQTSMYLCASTRTGGRQPQHFGDGTRLSIL.

Remarks on this clone: This same CDR3 is encoded by further DNA sequences in the sample. The gene calls are TRBV30 and TRBJ2-5; possible D gene TRBD1, 5 bases. The CDR3 contains 11 residues. With 2 bases removed from V and 5 bases from J, the gap between germline ends came to 6 bases. Germline lookup yields CDR1 GTSNPN and CDR2 SVGIG (reference sequence). The CDR3 loop reads CAWSPGETQYF. The CDR3 coding sequence is TGTGCCTGGAGTCCAGGGGAGACCCAGTACTTC.

V and J are TRBV10-3 and TRBJ1-1; the D gene is possibly TRBD1 (6 bases). Looked up from germline, CDR1 is ENHRY and CDR2 is SYGVKD. V gave up 0 bases and J gave up 0 bases, with 8 bases separating them. The CDR3 has 15 residues. CDR3 nucleotide sequence: TGTGCCATCAGTGAGTCGGGGGCAATGAACACTGAAGCTTTCTTT. Residues: CAISESGAMNTEAFF.